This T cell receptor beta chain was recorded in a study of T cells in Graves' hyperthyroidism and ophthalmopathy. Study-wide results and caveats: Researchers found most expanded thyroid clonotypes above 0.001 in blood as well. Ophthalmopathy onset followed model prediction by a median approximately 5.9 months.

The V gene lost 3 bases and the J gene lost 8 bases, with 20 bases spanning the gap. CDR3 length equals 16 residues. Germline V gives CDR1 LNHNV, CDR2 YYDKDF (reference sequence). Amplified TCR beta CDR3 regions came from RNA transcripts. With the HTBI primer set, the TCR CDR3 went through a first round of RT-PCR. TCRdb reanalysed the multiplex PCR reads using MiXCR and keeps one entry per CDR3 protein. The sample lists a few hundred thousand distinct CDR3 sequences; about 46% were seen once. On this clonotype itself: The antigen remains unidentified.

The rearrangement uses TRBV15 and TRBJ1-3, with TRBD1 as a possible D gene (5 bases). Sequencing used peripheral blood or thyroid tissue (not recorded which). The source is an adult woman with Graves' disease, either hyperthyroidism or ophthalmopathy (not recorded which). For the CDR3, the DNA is TGTGCCACCAGCAGGGCCGGGACGCCGGAGAAGGACACCATATATTTT. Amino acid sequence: CATSRAGTPEKDTIYF.